What follows are 24 T cell receptor beta chains derived from one specimen sequenced in a study of cytomegalovirus exposure and HLA in healthy donors. Generated by immunoSEQ multiplex PCR, the TCRdb table keeps only in-frame clones and is missing some. The sample contains under 400,000 clones, roughly 90% of which appear only once. Material for sequencing was PBMCs. All receptors come from a man aged 25-45 years in good health and CMV-seronegative.

The J gene is TRBJ1-1, the V gene TRBV19, with D perhaps TRBD1 (5 bases). The CDR3 length is 13 residues. The V and J ends lost 5 bases and 5 bases respectively, with 12 bases between them. Germline V gene lookup returns CDR1 LNHDA and CDR2 SQIVND (reference sequence). The CDR3 nucleotides are TGTGCCAGTAGTCCCCCGGGGGGGACTGAAGCTTTCTTT. It yields the protein CASSPPGGTEAFF.

The chain joins TRBV27 to TRBJ1-2; 8 bases fit TRBD1. The CDR3 extends over 13 amino acids. CDR1 is MNHEY and CDR2 is SMNVEV in the germline V gene (reference sequence). V lost 6 bases, J lost 5 bases, and 5 bases stayed unmatched. The CDR3 loop is CASRRDRRYGYTF. The CDR3 region has the DNA TGTGCCAGCAGGAGGGACAGGCGATATGGCTACACCTTC.

The chain employs TRBV5-1 and TRBJ2-5; 13 bases are shared with TRBD2. V gave up 5 bases and J gave up 1 base; unmatched junction bases: 8. CDR1 SGHRS and CDR2 YFSETQ come from the germline V gene. The CDR3 totals 17 residues. CDR3 protein: CASSLLAGGQGQETQYF. In DNA, the CDR3 is TGCGCCAGCAGTCTACTAGCGGGGGGGCAGGGCCAAGAGACCCAGTACTTC.

The J gene is TRBJ1-2, the V gene TRBV6-5; 8 bases are a match to TRBD1. Germline CDR1 is MNHEY and CDR2 is SVGAGI. This CDR3 contains 13 residues. Germline trimming cut 5 bases from V and 8 bases from J; bases unmatched to any gene: 7. The CDR3 DNA reads as TGTGCCAGCAGTGCCCAGGGGGCGTCAGGCTACACCTTC. Its protein is CASSAQGASGYTF.

The J gene is TRBJ2-6, the V gene TRBV5-6; D not resolved. Trimming removed 5 bases at V and 3 bases at J, with 6 bases between. The length of the CDR3 is 13 residues. CDR1 and CDR2 from the germline V gene are SGHDT and YYEEEE. Here the CDR3 reads CASSTHGANVLTF. CDR3 bases: TGTGCCAGCAGTACTCATGGGGCCAACGTCCTGACTTTC.

The rearrangement uses TRBV5-1 and TRBJ2-5; tentatively, D is TRBD2 (5 bases). The CDR3 length is 13 residues. From germline, CDR1 is SGHRS and CDR2 YFSETQ. Trimming cost V 2 bases and J 3 bases, with 8 bases left between them. This CDR3 is CASSFSGKETQYF. The CDR3 nucleotides read TGCGCCAGCAGCTTTTCGGGAAAAGAGACCCAGTACTTC.

J is TRBJ1-5 and V is TRBV27, with D possibly matching TRBD1 (5 bases). CDR3 size: 15 residues. The V end was cut by 5 bases, the J end by 0 bases, with 11 bases between. Germline values: CDR1 MNHEY, CDR2 SMNVEV (reference sequence). Here the CDR3 reads CASSLRQTSNQPQHF. The CDR3, as DNA: TGTGCCAGCAGTCTCCGACAGACTAGCAATCAGCCCCAGCATTTT.

The chain joins TRBV18 to TRBJ2-1, with 14 bases identical to TRBD2. CDR3 length equals 16 residues. CDR1 and CDR2 from the germline V gene are KGHSH and LQKENI. Trimming removed 4 bases from V and 9 bases from J; junction bases left unmatched: 8. The CDR3 here is CASSRLGLAGGVEQFF. CDR3 in DNA: TGTGCCAGCTCACGCCTCGGACTAGCGGGGGGAGTTGAGCAGTTCTTC. Complete variable domain (other parts from reference TRBV18 and TRBJ2-1): NAGVMQNPRHLVRRRGQEARLRCSPMKGHSHVYWYRQLPEEGLKFMVYLQKENIIDESGMPKERFSAEFPKEGPSILRIQQVVRGDSAAYFCASSRLGLAGGVEQFFGPGTRLTVL.

This rearrangement joins TRBV9 to TRBJ1-6; maybe TRBD1 (6 bases). Germline V gives CDR1 SGDLS, CDR2 YYNGEE. CDR3 size: 17 residues. Trimming stripped 4 bases from V and 0 bases from J, with 14 bases between. The chain's CDR3 is CASSRGGLPSYNSPLHF. In DNA form, the CDR3 reads TGTGCCAGCAGCCGGGGGGGGCTCCCCTCCTATAATTCACCCCTCCACTTT.

The J gene is TRBJ1-3, the V gene TRBV5-1; a possible D gene is TRBD1 (6 bases). Trimming stripped 4 bases from V and 3 bases from J, with 23 bases between. Germline V gene lookup returns CDR1 SGHRS and CDR2 YFSETQ. The CDR3 sequence is 18 residues long. Here the CDR3 reads CASSLYGEVRDIGNTIYF. CDR3 in DNA: TGCGCCAGCAGCCTTTACGGTGAAGTCCGGGACATTGGAAACACCATATATTTT.

The genes are TRBV25-1 and TRBJ1-1, with a weak D call TRBD1 (6 bases). Germline assignment: CDR1 MGHDK and CDR2 SYGVNS. V was clipped by 4 bases and J by 6 bases, with 9 bases between them. The CDR3 is made up of 12 amino acids. CDR3 sequence reads: CASSVGGPEAFF. CDR3 DNA sequence: TGTGCCAGCAGTGTGGGGGGGCCTGAAGCTTTCTTT.

This rearrangement joins TRBV7-8 to TRBJ1-2; no definite D call. The CDR3 has 15 residues. Trimming removed 5 bases from V and 1 base from J, with 14 bases in between. Germline lookup yields CDR1 SGHVS and CDR2 FQNEAQ. In DNA form, the CDR3 reads TGTGCCAGCAGCCCGGGCCGGGAAATTAACTATGGCTACACCTTC. Protein: CASSPGREINYGYTF.

The chain is built from TRBV7-2 and TRBJ1-4; 8 positions match TRBD1. V gave up 5 bases and J gave up 6 bases; unmatched junction bases: 5. Germline V lookup: CDR1 SGHTA, CDR2 FQGNSA. This CDR3 is built from 14 residues. The DNA of the CDR3 is TGTGCCAGCAGCCAGGGGGCGGAATATGAAAAACTGTTTTTT. Translating it yields CASSQGAEYEKLFF.

DNA of the CDR3: TGTGCCAGCAGCCAGGCCCGTTCCCGGACTGAAGCTTTCTTT. Encoded protein: CASSQARSRTEAFF. The chain is built from TRBV9 and TRBJ1-1; D not resolved. The CDR3 has 14 residues. Germline V gives CDR1 SGDLS, CDR2 YYNGEE. The V end lost 4 bases, the J end lost 5 bases, and 15 bases lay between the germline ends.

The CDR3 sequence: CASSLWGGGAGIYF. DNA for the CDR3: TGTGCCAGCAGTTTATGGGGGGGAGGGGCCGGAATATATTTT. The chain couples TRBV27 to TRBJ1-3, with a tentative D call TRBD1 (5 bases). V shed 1 base and J shed 13 bases, with 17 bases lying between them. This CDR3 comprises 14 residues. The germline gives CDR1 MNHEY, CDR2 SMNVEV (reference sequence).

The genes are TRBV19 and TRBJ2-2; TRBD1 is a possible D gene (7 bases). This CDR3 is built from 18 residues. Trimming cost V 0 bases and J 4 bases, with 18 bases left between them. Germline CDR1 and CDR2: LNHDA and SQIVND (reference sequence). In DNA, the CDR3 is TGTGCCAGTAGTATAGACGGGGCGGGGACAGCGATCACCGGGGAGCTGTTTTTT. It yields the protein CASSIDGAGTAITGELFF.

The V call is TRBV2, the J call TRBJ1-1; D gene unclear. Per the germline V gene, CDR1 is SNHLY and CDR2 is FYNNEI. V shed 5 bases and J shed 2 bases, with 12 bases lying between them. This CDR3 contains 14 residues. Written as DNA, the CDR3 is TGTGCCAGCAGTCCCCGGGGTAGAAACACTGAAGCTTTCTTT. Amino acid sequence: CASSPRGRNTEAFF.

This clone was detected only a few times. The chain links TRBV4-2 to TRBJ2-3; TRBD2 matches 8 bases. V lost 0 bases and J lost 4; bases outside the gene matches: 9. Germline-derived CDR1 and CDR2 are LGHNA and YNFKEQ. This CDR3 has 17 amino acids. Written as DNA, the CDR3 is TGTGCCAGCAGCCAAGACTTGTCGGGGGGGCCCTCAGATACGCAGTATTTT. The encoded protein is CASSQDLSGGPSDTQYF.

The J gene is TRBJ1-2, the V gene TRBV27; D call uncertain. V lost 0 bases to trimming and J lost 8 bases, with 13 bases between them. Germline CDR1 reads MNHEY; CDR2 reads SMNVEV (reference sequence). This CDR3 has 14 amino acids. This CDR3 reads CASSLSQAVGGYTF. The CDR3 region has the DNA TGTGCCAGCAGTTTATCGCAAGCGGTGGGCGGCTACACCTTC.

This rearrangement joins TRBV2 to TRBJ2-7, with a possible D match to TRBD2 (7 bases). V was trimmed by 3 bases and J by 2 bases, leaving 11 bases between them. Germline V gene lookup returns CDR1 SNHLY and CDR2 FYNNEI. The CDR3 is made up of 14 amino acids. CDR3 DNA sequence: TGTGCCAGCAGTGATTGGGGGGGCACCTACGAGCAGTACTTC. This codes for CASSDWGGTYEQYF. The full variable domain, in which reference TRBV2 and TRBJ2-7 provide the parts outside the CDR3, is EPEVTQTPSHQVTQMGQEVILRCVPISNHLYFYWYRQILGQKVEFLVSFYNNEISEKSEIFDDQFSVERPDGSNFTLKIRSTKLEDSAMYFCASSDWGGTYEQYFGPGTRLTVT.

The chain is built from TRBV5-5 and TRBJ1-1, with D unresolved. V lost 0 bases and J 0 bases, leaving 12 bases between the germline ends. Germline V gene sequence: CDR1 SGHKS, CDR2 YYEKEE (reference sequence). This CDR3 has 16 residues. The CDR3 protein is CASSLGQTFMNTEAFF. The CDR3 DNA reads TGTGCCAGCAGCTTGGGGCAGACTTTTATGAACACTGAAGCTTTCTTT.

This chain connects TRBV6-6 to TRBJ1-5, with 8 bases matching TRBD1. The V and J ends lost 7 bases and 2 bases, in that order; junction bases with no gene match: 7. The germline gives CDR1 MNHNY, CDR2 SVGAGI (reference sequence). There are 15 residues in the CDR3. This CDR3 is CASTAGRGRNQPQHF. DNA for the CDR3: TGTGCCAGCACCGCAGGCAGGGGGCGCAATCAGCCCCAGCATTTT.

The J gene is TRBJ2-1, the V gene TRBV19; D is unresolved. Germline-derived CDR1 and CDR2 are LNHDA and SQIVND (reference sequence). The CDR3 runs 14 residues. V was pared by 1 base and J by 8 bases, with 12 bases between. CDR3 loop: CASSIVVVRDEQFF. The CDR3, as DNA: TGTGCCAGTAGTATAGTAGTAGTCCGGGATGAGCAGTTCTTC.

The CDR3 here is CASSLGITDTQYF. The CDR3 DNA is TGCGCCAGCAGCTTGGGTATCACAGATACGCAGTATTTT. This chain uses TRBV5-1 with TRBJ2-3; D is uncertain. This CDR3 spans 13 amino acids. V lost 0 bases to trimming and J lost 2 bases, with 4 bases between them. Per the germline V gene, CDR1 is SGHRS and CDR2 is YFSETQ.